This record looks at one TCR beta chain sequence and its context. Treatment meaning: roughly 18 received Ad26.COV2.S at low or high dose, single or two shots; 5 received placebo; per-sample allocation not given. On day 63 after the first injection, vaccine and placebo recipients gave samples. CDR1 and CDR2 from the germline V gene are MGHDK and SYGVNS. CDR3 size: 12 residues. V lost 4 bases, J lost 1 base, and 4 bases lay in between. This sample stems from a study of Ad26.COV2.S vaccination and SARS-CoV-2 variants. About the study: Into the muscle, Ad26.COV2.S was dosed once or twice, 56 days apart.

Profiling relied on immunoSEQ multiplex PCR, and the TCRdb table lists in-frame clones only, not all of them. The table has about 680,000 clones, roughly 90% seen once. The starting material was peripheral blood, obtained in a trial of Ad26.COV2.S vaccine versus placebo. This clonotype originated in a person between 18 and 65 years old who received the Ad26.COV2.S COVID-19 vaccine or a placebo. The rearrangement joins TRBV25-1 to TRBJ1-1, with D unresolved. The chain's CDR3 is CASSAENTEAFF. The CDR3 DNA follows: TGTGCCAGCAGTGCCGAGAACACTGAAGCTTTCTTT.